The rows below give T cell receptor beta chains drawn from one sample of a study of blood T cell repertoires in COVID-19. Data came from immunoSEQ multiplex PCR; TCRdb stores just in-frame clones and leaves some out. The sample carries approximately 150,000 clones, over 75% recorded once. Sequenced material: peripheral blood. These TCRs come from a woman in her 50s with acute or convalescent COVID-19. The CDR3 runs from the conserved cysteine through the conserved F or W. A D gene is named only where the DNA matches it firmly. Size is omitted from some rows. Given values are once, few, many or a class for expanded clones.

CASSLVVRDEQYF TGCGCCAGCAGCTTGGTTGTCAGGGACGAGCAGTACTTC . TRBJ2-7 few TRBV5-1
CASSPPVTGSSMAFF TGTGCCAGCTCACCTCCTGTGACAGGGTCATCAATGGCTTTCTTT TRBD1 TRBJ1-1 . TRBV18
CASSLGWAETQYF TGCGCCAGCAGCTTGGGGTGGGCAGAGACCCAGTACTTC . TRBJ2-5 . TRBV5-1
CASSGEARLWPQHF TGTGCCAGCAGCGGAGAGGCGCGCCTTTGGCCCCAGCATTTT . TRBJ1-5 . TRBV5-5
CAISGDSGGAATGELFF TGTGCCATCAGTGGGGATAGCGGGGGGGCCGCCACCGGGGAGCTGTTTTTT TRBD2 TRBJ2-2 . TRBV10-3
CSASPGNEAFF TGCAGTGCTAGCCCAGGGAATGAAGCTTTCTTT . TRBJ1-1 . TRBV20-1
CASSLVSGYYEQYF TGTGCCAGCAGCTTGGTGTCAGGATACTACGAGCAGTACTTC . TRBJ2-7 . TRBV5-6
CASSLGLAGVGEQYF TGCGCCAGCAGCCTGGGACTAGCGGGAGTTGGGGAGCAGTACTTC TRBD2 TRBJ2-7 once TRBV4-1
CASSFPGGGDHNEQFF TGTGCCAGCAGCTTTCCTGGAGGGGGCGACCACAATGAGCAGTTCTTC . TRBJ2-1 . TRBV7-9
CASSEGLAGGEFF TGTGCCAGCAGTGAGGGACTAGCGGGTGGGGAGTTCTTC TRBD2 TRBJ2-1 . TRBV2
CSASKEGLQPQHF TGCAGTGCTAGTAAGGAGGGCCTTCAGCCCCAGCATTTT . TRBJ1-5 . TRBV20-1
CAWSLTASNEKLFF TGTGCCTGGAGTCTGACAGCCTCTAATGAAAAACTGTTTTTT . TRBJ1-4 . TRBV30
CATSSTNPTGGRIYGYTF TGTGCCACCAGCAGCACAAACCCTACAGGGGGGCGAATCTATGGCTACACCTTC TRBD1 TRBJ1-2 . TRBV15
CASSLGDTYEQYF TGTGCCAGCAGCTTAGGCGACACATACGAGCAGTACTTC . TRBJ2-7 . TRBV7-3
CASSYSAGWDEQYF TGTGCCAGCAGTTACAGCGCAGGGTGGGACGAGCAGTACTTC . TRBJ2-7 . TRBV6-5
CASSESGGSGNTIYF TGTGCCAGCAGTGAATCGGGAGGATCTGGAAACACCATATATTTT . TRBJ1-3 once TRBV25-1